This entry describes one T cell receptor (beta chain). This clonotype has at least ten counts. Its antigen specificity is not known. Base qualities are not at hand, and no much larger clone is one base apart. Instrument on record: Illumina HiSeq 1500. The public reads were reprocessed in TCRdb via fastp at Q25 and MiXCR, keeping in-frame beta chains. Each CDR3 protein appears once, grouped with its most common genes and DNA. Across this sample there are around 250,000 distinct CDR3 sequences, with approximately 15% seen only once. The ten largest clones take up approximately 44% of the sample. The CDR3 goes from the cysteine to the phenylalanine over 19 residues. CDR3 DNA is the only sequence kept; it has 57 bases, read in frame from the first base. V is cut back by 5 bases and J by 7 bases, with 21 bases in the junction unmatched. The data stem from a study of T cell repertoires in cytomegalovirus infection (dated by TCRdb to the late 2010s). Turning to the overall study: Because public TCR beta signatures pointed to carriage of CMV infection together with the matching HLA type, the HLA type of each donor mattered for the analysis.

Broad study findings and their caveats: In both this cohort and an independent roughly 350-donor cohort, the cumulative frequency of public TCR beta family members distinguished carriers of CMV infection plus the relevant HLA type. In the ex vivo response, HLA-C-restricted CMV-specific TCR beta clonotypes were dominant, and in two of eight donors the single most frequent clonotype came from this HLA-C-restricted group.

This TCR was sampled from a human donor in good health (CMV status not recorded). Some clones in this sample may be carry-over from other donors' samples. The sequence is built from TRBV23-1 and TRBJ1-5, with 9 central nucleotides matching TRBD1. TRBV23-1 is treated as an ORF (open reading frame) with a function not yet certain. Material: CD8+ T cells from PBMCs. The nucleotide sequence is TGCGCCAGCAGTATCGGGGCGAGTTTGTACAGGGGGCGCGGACAGCCCCAGCATTTT. This codes for CASSIGASLYRGRGQPQHF.